Below are 19 T cell receptor beta chains sequenced from a single sample in a study of CXCR3-negative and CXCR3-positive naive CD8 T cells. General observations from the study: Naive cells with CXCR3 showed TRB CDR3s that were more hydrophobic than those in CXCR3-negative naive cells.

Researchers prepared the TRB cDNA libraries using 5' RACE with UMI labels. From the 5' RACE reads, TCRdb lists one entry per CDR3 protein and no DNA. This table lists tens of thousands of distinct CDR3 sequences. Their antigens remain unidentified. The sequenced sample consisted of naive CXCR3+ CD8+ T cells from blood. Subset in this sample: CD45RO-CCR7+CD27+CD95- naive CD8+ T cells expressing CXCR3 (TNR3+). These receptors originate from a human donor in good health. Some clones in this sample may be carry-over from other donors' samples.

V and J are TRBV20-1 and TRBJ1-1; the D call of TRBD1 rests on TCRdb alone, since no DNA is present to check it. From germline, CDR1 is DFQATT and CDR2 SNEGSKA (reference sequence). The CDR3 loop spans 15 amino acids. The CDR3 loop reads CSARDPEAGGTEAFF.

This sequence joins TRBV20-1 and TRBJ2-7. The length of the CDR3 is 12 residues. Germline CDR1 is DFQATT and CDR2 is SNEGSKA (reference sequence). The CDR3 loop reads CSARSGAYEQYF.

The CDR3 loop is CATSSTSPVAGGDEQFF. This rearrangement joins TRBV15 to TRBJ2-1; TCRdb's D call, TRBD1, is unchecked because there is no DNA. Germline V gene sequence: CDR1 LNHNV, CDR2 YYDKDF (reference sequence). CDR3 length: 17 amino acids.

V gene TRBV12-3 or TRBV12-4 combines with J gene TRBJ2-5; TCRdb selects TRBD1, and the lack of DNA leaves this call unchecked. The CDR3 is 14 amino acids. CDR3 in amino acids: CASEGQGAWETQYF.

This chain joins TRBV15 and TRBJ2-7; as DNA is missing, the TRBD1 call by TCRdb cannot be tested. Germline assignment: CDR1 LNHNV and CDR2 YYDKDF (reference sequence). CDR3 length: 12 amino acids. CDR3 loop: CALGTGGGEQCF.

The gene calls are TRBV6-5 and TRBJ2-5; lacking DNA, the TRBD2 call made by TCRdb goes unchecked. The CDR3 runs 15 residues. CDR1 and CDR2 (germline): MNHEY, SVGAGI. The CDR3 is CASSYSPIGGETQYF.

The rearrangement joins TRBV5-1 to TRBJ2-1. The V gene's germline CDR1 is SGHRS and CDR2 YFSETQ. The CDR3 is 14 amino acids. The chain's CDR3 is CASSAGSGYNEQFF. The variable domain in full, with the rest retrieved from reference TRBV5-1 and TRBJ2-1, is KAGVTQTPRYLIKTRGQQVTLSCSPISGHRSVSWYQQTPGQGLQFLFEYFSETQRNKGNFPGRFSGRQFSNSRSEMNVSTLELGDSALYLCASSAGSGYNEQFFGPGTRLTVL.

The chain is built from TRBV29-1 and TRBJ2-1. The CDR3 extends over 13 amino acids. CDR1 is SQVTM and CDR2 is ANQGSEA in the germline V gene. CDR3 region: CSVEIGRDNEQFF.

The V gene is TRBV7-6, the J gene TRBJ1-1. The germline CDR1 and CDR2 sequences are SGHVS and FNYEAQ. The length of the CDR3 is 14 residues. This chain's CDR3 is CASSPGRGNTEAFF.

This rearrangement joins TRBV6-6 to TRBJ2-7; TCRdb picks TRBD2, but there is no DNA to check that call. The CDR3 is 12 amino acids. CDR1 is MNHNY, CDR2 SVGAGI, per germline (reference sequence). This CDR3 reads CASSYGGSEQYF.

The chain links TRBV2 to TRBJ2-7; TCRdb indicates TRBD1, and absent DNA this call remains unverified. There are 19 residues in the CDR3. From germline, CDR1 is SNHLY and CDR2 FYNNEI. CDR3 region: CASSGVPVLVGGNLYEQYF. The full variable domain, its missing parts supplied by reference TRBV2 and TRBJ2-7, is EPEVTQTPSHQVTQMGQEVILRCVPISNHLYFYWYRQILGQKVEFLVSFYNNEISEKSEIFDDQFSVERPDGSNFTLKIRSTKLEDSAMYFCASSGVPVLVGGNLYEQYFGPGTRLTVT.

This CDR3 is CASSLTGAARETQYF. This chain connects TRBV7-6 to TRBJ2-5; the TRBD1 assignment by TCRdb is unverifiable without DNA. This CDR3 spans 15 amino acids. Germline-derived CDR1 and CDR2 are SGHVS and FNYEAQ.

The J gene is TRBJ1-6, the V gene TRBV7-2; TCRdb outputs TRBD1, but without DNA this stays unchecked. The CDR3 consists of 16 residues. Germline-derived CDR1 and CDR2 are SGHTA and FQGNSA. The CDR3 spells CASSDPHSSYNSPLHF. Together with reference TRBV7-2 and TRBJ1-6, the CDR3 gives the full variable domain: GAGVSQSPSNKVTEKGKDVELRCDPISGHTALYWYRQSLGQGLEFLIYFQGNSAPDKSGLPSDRFSAERTGGSVSTLTIQRTQQEDSAVYLCASSDPHSSYNSPLHFGNGTRLTVT.

The chain combines TRBV29-1 with TRBJ2-2. Per the germline V gene, CDR1 is SQVTM and CDR2 is ANQGSEA. The CDR3 is 13 residues long. CDR3 region: CSVMTGNTGELFF.

The chain combines TRBV9 with TRBJ2-7; TCRdb selects TRBD1, and the lack of DNA leaves this call unchecked. This CDR3 has 13 amino acids. Germline CDR1 SGDLS, CDR2 YYNGEE. The CDR3 is CASSVAGASEQYF.

The rearrangement links TRBV28 to TRBJ1-5; with no DNA, the TCRdb D assignment of TRBD1 cannot be verified. The CDR3 extends over 18 amino acids. Germline V CDR1 and CDR2: MDHEN, SYDVKM. CDR3: CASSFVAGGENSNQPQHF.

V usage is TRBV6-2 or TRBV6-3 and J usage is TRBJ2-1; as DNA is missing, the TRBD2 call by TCRdb cannot be tested. The CDR3 has 11 amino acids. Germline-derived CDR1 and CDR2 are MNHEY and SVGEGT. CDR3 region: CASSGLREQFF.

The genes are TRBV12-3 or TRBV12-4 and TRBJ2-2. This CDR3 has 15 residues. The CDR3 sequence: CASSFTEANTGELFF.

V is TRBV12-3 or TRBV12-4 and J is TRBJ1-1; with no DNA, the TCRdb D assignment of TRBD1 cannot be verified. The CDR3 totals 14 residues. The CDR3 reads CASSLVGANTEAFF.